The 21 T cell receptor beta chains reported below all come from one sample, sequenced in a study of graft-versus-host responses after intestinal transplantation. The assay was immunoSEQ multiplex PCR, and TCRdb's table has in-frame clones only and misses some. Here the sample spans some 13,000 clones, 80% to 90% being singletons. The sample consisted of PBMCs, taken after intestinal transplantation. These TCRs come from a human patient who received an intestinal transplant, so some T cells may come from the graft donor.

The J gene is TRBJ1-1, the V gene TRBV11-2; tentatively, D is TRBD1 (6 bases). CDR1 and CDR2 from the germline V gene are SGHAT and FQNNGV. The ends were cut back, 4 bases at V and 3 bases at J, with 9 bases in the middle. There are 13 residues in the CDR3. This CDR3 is CASSSQGHTEAFF. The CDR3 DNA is TGTGCCAGCAGCTCGCAGGGGCACACTGAAGCTTTCTTT.

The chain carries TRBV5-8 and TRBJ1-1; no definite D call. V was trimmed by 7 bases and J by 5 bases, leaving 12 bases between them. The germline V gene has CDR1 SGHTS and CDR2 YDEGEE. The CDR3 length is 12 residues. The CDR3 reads CASSPGITEAFF. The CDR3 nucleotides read TGTGCCAGCTCCCCGGGAATTACTGAAGCTTTCTTT.

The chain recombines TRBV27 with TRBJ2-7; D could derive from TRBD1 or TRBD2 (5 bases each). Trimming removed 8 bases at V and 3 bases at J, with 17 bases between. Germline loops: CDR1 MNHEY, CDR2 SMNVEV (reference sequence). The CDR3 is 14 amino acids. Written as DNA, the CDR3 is TGTGCCAGCCAACCCGGGACGGGATACTACGAGCAGTACTTC. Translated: CASQPGTGYYEQYF.

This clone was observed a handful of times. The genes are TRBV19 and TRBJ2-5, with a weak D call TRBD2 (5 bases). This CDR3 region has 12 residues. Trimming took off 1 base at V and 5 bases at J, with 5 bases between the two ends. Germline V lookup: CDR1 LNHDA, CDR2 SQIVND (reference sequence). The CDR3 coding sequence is TGTGCCAGTAGTATAGGAGGGGAGACCCAGTACTTC. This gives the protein CASSIGGETQYF.

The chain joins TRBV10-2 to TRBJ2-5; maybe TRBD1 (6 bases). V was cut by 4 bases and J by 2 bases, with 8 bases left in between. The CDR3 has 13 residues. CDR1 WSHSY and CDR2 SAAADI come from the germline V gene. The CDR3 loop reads CASSVGQQETQYF. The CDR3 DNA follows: TGCGCCAGCAGTGTCGGACAGCAAGAGACCCAGTACTTC.

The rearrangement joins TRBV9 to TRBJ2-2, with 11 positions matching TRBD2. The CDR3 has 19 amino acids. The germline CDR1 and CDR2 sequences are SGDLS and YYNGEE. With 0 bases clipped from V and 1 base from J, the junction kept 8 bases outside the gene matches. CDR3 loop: CASSVALLAGAVNTGELFF. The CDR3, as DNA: TGTGCCAGCAGCGTAGCTCTACTAGCGGGAGCGGTGAACACCGGGGAGCTGTTTTTT.

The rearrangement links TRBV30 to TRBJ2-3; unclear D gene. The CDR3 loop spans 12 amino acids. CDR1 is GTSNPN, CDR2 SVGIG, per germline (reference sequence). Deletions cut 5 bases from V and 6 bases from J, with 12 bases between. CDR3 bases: TGTGCCTGGTCCCCGGCAACTGATACGCAGTATTTT. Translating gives CAWSPATDTQYF.

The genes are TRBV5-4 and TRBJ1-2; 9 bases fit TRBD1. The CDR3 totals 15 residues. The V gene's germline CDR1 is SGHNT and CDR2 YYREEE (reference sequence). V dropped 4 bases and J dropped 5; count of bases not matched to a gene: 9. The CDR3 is CASSVPGTGPYGYTF. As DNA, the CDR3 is TGTGCCAGCAGCGTCCCCGGGACAGGGCCGTATGGCTACACCTTC.

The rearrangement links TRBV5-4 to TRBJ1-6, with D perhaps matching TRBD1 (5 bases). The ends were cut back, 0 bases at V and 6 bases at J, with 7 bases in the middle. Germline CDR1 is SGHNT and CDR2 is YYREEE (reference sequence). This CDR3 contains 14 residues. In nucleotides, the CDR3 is TGTGCCAGCAGCTTGGAGACAGCTAATTCACCCCTCCACTTT. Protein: CASSLETANSPLHF.

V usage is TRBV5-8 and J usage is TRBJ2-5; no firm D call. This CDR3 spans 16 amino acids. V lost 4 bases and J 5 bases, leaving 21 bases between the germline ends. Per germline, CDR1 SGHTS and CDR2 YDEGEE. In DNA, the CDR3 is TGTGCCAGCAGCCTGGGGTTTGCAGAATTTTTGGAGACCCAGTACTTC. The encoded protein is CASSLGFAEFLETQYF. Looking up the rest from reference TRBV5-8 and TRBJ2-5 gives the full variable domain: EAGVTQSPTHLIKTRGQQATLRCSPISGHTSVYWYQQALGLGLQFLLWYDEGEERNRGNFPPRFSGRQFPNYSSELNVNALELEDSALYLCASSLGFAEFLETQYFGPGTRLLVL.

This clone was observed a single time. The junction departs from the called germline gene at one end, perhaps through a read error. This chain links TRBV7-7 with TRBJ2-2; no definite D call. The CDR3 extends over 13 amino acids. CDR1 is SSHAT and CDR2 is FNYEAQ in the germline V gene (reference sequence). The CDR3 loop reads CASSLDSGGELFF. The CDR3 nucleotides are TGTGCTAGCAGCTTAGACTCGGGCGGGGAGCTGTTTTTT.

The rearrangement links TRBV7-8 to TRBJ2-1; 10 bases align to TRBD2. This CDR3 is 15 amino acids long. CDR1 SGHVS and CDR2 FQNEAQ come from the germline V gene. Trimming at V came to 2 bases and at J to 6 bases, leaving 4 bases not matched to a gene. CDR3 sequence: CASSLRAGGLNEQFF. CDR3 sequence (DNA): TGTGCCAGCAGCTTAAGAGCGGGAGGGCTCAATGAGCAGTTCTTC.

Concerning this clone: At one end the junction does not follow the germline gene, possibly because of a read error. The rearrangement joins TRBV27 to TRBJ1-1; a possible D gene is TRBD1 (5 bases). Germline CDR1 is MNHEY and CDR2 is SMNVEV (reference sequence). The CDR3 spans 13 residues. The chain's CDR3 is CASRLGRNTEAFF. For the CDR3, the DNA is TGTGCCAGCCGTTTGGGACGGAACACTGAAGCTTTCTTT.

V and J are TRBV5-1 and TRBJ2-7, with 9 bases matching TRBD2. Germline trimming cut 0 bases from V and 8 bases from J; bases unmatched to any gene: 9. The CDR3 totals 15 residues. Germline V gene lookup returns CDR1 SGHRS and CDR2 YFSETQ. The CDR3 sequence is CASSLAVGREGKQYF. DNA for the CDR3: TGCGCCAGCAGCTTGGCCGTGGGGCGGGAGGGAAAGCAGTACTTC.

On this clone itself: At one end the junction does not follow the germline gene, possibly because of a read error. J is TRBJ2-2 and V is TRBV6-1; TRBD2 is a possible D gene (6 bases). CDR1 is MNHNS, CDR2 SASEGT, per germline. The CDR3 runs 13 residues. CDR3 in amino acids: CASNEAGTGELFF. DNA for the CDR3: TGTGCCAGCAATGAAGCGGGCACCGGGGAGCTGTTTTTT.

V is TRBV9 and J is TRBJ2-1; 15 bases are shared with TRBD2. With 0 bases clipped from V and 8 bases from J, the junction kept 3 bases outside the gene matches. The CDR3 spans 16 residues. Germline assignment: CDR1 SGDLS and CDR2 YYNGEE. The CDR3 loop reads CASSVGTSGRVYEQFF. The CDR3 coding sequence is TGTGCCAGCAGCGTAGGGACTAGCGGGAGGGTCTATGAGCAGTTCTTC.

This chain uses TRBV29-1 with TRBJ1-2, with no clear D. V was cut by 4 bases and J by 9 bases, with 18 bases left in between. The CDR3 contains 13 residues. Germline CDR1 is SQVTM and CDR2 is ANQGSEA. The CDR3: CSVGETRWLRYTF. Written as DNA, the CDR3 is TGCAGCGTTGGAGAGACAAGGTGGTTGCGCTACACCTTC.

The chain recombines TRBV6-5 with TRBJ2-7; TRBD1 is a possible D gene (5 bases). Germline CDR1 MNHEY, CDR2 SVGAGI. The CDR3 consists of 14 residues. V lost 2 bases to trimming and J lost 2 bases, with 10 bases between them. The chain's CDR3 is CASSYDGRAYEQYF. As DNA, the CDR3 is TGTGCCAGCAGTTACGACGGCAGGGCCTACGAGCAGTACTTC.

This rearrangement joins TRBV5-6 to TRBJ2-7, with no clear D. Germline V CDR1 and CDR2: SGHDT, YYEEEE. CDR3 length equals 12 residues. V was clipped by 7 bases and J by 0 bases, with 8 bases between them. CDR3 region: CASSGISYEQYF. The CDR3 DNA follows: TGTGCCAGCTCAGGTATCTCCTACGAGCAGTACTTC.

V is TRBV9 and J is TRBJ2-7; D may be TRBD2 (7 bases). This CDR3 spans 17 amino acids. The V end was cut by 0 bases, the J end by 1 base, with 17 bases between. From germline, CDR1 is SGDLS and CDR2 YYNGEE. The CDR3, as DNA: TGTGCCAGCAGCGTAGGTGACGGGGGGCGTTTGTCCTACGAGCAGTACTTC. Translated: CASSVGDGGRLSYEQYF.

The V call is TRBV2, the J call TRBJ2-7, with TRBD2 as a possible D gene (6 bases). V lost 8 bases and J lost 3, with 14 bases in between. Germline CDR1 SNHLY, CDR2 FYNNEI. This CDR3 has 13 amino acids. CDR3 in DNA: TGTGCCAGCGGGGGGACCGATGTCTACGAGCAGTACTTC. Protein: CASGGTDVYEQYF. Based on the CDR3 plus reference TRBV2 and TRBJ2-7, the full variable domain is EPEVTQTPSHQVTQMGQEVILRCVPISNHLYFYWYRQILGQKVEFLVSFYNNEISEKSEIFDDQFSVERPDGSNFTLKIRSTKLEDSAMYFCASGGTDVYEQYFGPGTRLTVT.